This T cell receptor beta chain was sequenced for a study of glioma-infiltrating T cells. The iRepertoire nested amplicon-rescue multiplex PCR amplified TCR alpha and beta CDR3s from RNA. One entry per CDR3 protein, called by TCRdb with MiXCR from the multiplex PCR reads. The top ten hold around 12% of the sample, which has a few hundred thousand distinct CDR3 sequences, more than 35% seen once. The length of the CDR3 is 17 residues. The V segment lost 2 bases and the J segment 9 bases; nucleotides outside the gene matches: 7. The V gene's germline CDR1 is MNHNY and CDR2 SVGAGI (reference sequence). The chain employs TRBV6-6 and TRBJ2-1; TRBD2 aligns across 16 bases. The clonotype originates from a human donor with low-grade glioma or glioblastoma, undergoing nonglioma brain surgery, or in good health (not recorded which). Sequences were obtained from glioma tissue, nonneoplastic brain tissue, or PBMCs (not recorded which). CDR3 DNA: TGTGCCAGCAGTTACGCCCCCGGGACTAGCGGGAGGGGTGAGCAGTTCTTC. Amino acid sequence: CASSYAPGTSGRGEQFF.